This entry lists 25 T cell receptor beta chains sequenced from one sample in a study of blood T cell repertoires in COVID-19. The repertoire was sequenced with immunoSEQ multiplex PCR; TCRdb's copy has only in-frame clones and lacks some. The sample holds roughly 150,000 clones; around 82% are singletons and the top ten take approximately 11%. The source material was peripheral blood. These receptors all stem from a man between 65 and 80 years old with active or convalescent COVID-19.

The gene calls are TRBV2 and TRBJ1-1; D remains ambiguous. This CDR3 contains 12 residues. Germline CDR1 and CDR2: SNHLY and FYNNEI. Trimming left V 4 bases short and J 6 bases short, with 9 bases between. Here the CDR3 DNA reads TGTGCCAGCAGTGGCCCAGGCGCTGAAGCTTTCTTT. The encoded protein is CASSGPGAEAFF.

The chain links TRBV6-5 to TRBJ1-1; 8 nucleotides align to TRBD1. CDR1 MNHEY and CDR2 SVGAGI come from the germline V gene. The CDR3 consists of 13 residues. The V segment lost 6 bases and the J segment 3 bases; nucleotides outside the gene matches: 3. The DNA of the CDR3 is TGTGCCAGCAGAAACAGGGGGGACACTGAAGCTTTCTTT. Amino acid sequence: CASRNRGDTEAFF.

The chain recombines TRBV25-1 with TRBJ2-7, with a possible D match to TRBD1 (6 bases). Germline V gene lookup returns CDR1 MGHDK and CDR2 SYGVNS. The ends were cut back, 4 bases at V and 7 bases at J, with 14 bases in the middle. The CDR3 covers 13 residues. As DNA, the CDR3 is TGTGCCAGCAGTGTACAGGGTAGTTGGGAGCAGTACTTC. Its protein is CASSVQGSWEQYF.

The chain is built from TRBV7-3 and TRBJ2-1; 13 nucleotides line up with TRBD2. CDR3 size: 20 residues. The trim removed 6 bases at V and 0 bases at J, leaving 14 bases unmatched. CDR1 is SGHTA, CDR2 FQGTGA, per germline. CDR3 sequence (DNA): TGTGCCAGCAGTGTGACTGGGGGACTAGCGGGAATACGCTCCTACAATGAGCAGTTCTTC. Protein: CASSVTGGLAGIRSYNEQFF. The full variable domain, rest sourced from reference TRBV7-3 and TRBJ2-1, is GAGVSQTPSNKVTEKGKYVELRCDPISGHTALYWYRQSLGQGPEFLIYFQGTGAADDSGLPNDRFFAVRPEGSVSTLKIQRTERGDSAVYLCASSVTGGLAGIRSYNEQFFGPGTRLTVL.

The chain carries TRBV5-8 and TRBJ2-3, with TRBD2 matching 8 bases. Losses at the gene ends were 3 bases for V and 5 bases for J; bases not matched to a gene: 5. Germline V gene lookup returns CDR1 SGHTS and CDR2 YDEGEE. This CDR3 region has 14 residues. CDR3 in amino acids: CASSYGTRGDTQYF. The CDR3 DNA reads as TGTGCCAGCAGCTACGGGACTAGGGGAGATACGCAGTATTTT.

This chain connects TRBV5-5 to TRBJ2-7; D perhaps matches TRBD2 (5 bases). Looked up from germline, CDR1 is SGHKS and CDR2 is YYEKEE (reference sequence). CDR3 size: 13 residues. V was shortened by 4 bases and J by 1 base, with 9 bases between the two germline ends. CDR3 nucleotides: TGTGCCAGCAGCCCCGGGGAGTCCTACGAGCAGTACTTC. Translating gives CASSPGESYEQYF.

This chain connects TRBV3-1 (or the pseudogene TRBV3-2) to TRBJ2-1, with D tentatively TRBD2 (6 bases). CDR1 is LGHDT, CDR2 YNNKEL, per germline (reference sequence). The CDR3 extends over 12 amino acids. V was cut by 1 base and J by 13 bases, with 11 bases left in between. The CDR3 DNA is TGTGCCAGCAGCCAAGCTAGCGTGGGACAGTTCTTC. It specifies CASSQASVGQFF.

The chain uses TRBV7-2 and TRBJ2-5, with D possibly TRBD2 on 5 matching bases. Germline V CDR1 and CDR2: SGHTA, FQGNSA. The CDR3 covers 17 residues. V lost 0 bases, J lost 0 bases, and 14 bases lay in between. Here the CDR3 reads CASSLALVERYQETQYF. The CDR3 DNA reads as TGTGCCAGCAGCTTAGCGCTAGTGGAGCGGTACCAAGAGACCCAGTACTTC. The full variable domain, its missing parts supplied by reference TRBV7-2 and TRBJ2-5, is GAGVSQSPSNKVTEKGKDVELRCDPISGHTALYWYRQSLGQGLEFLIYFQGNSAPDKSGLPSDRFSAERTGGSVSTLTIQRTQQEDSAVYLCASSLALVERYQETQYFGPGTRLLVL.

V gene TRBV28 combines with J gene TRBJ2-3; D is possibly TRBD1 (5 bases). The ends were cut back, 3 bases at V and 2 bases at J, with 15 bases in the middle. The CDR3 consists of 16 residues. Per germline, CDR1 MDHEN and CDR2 SYDVKM. DNA of the CDR3: TGTGCCAGCAGTTTGGGGCAGACCCTACTCACAGATACGCAGTATTTT. Amino acid sequence: CASSLGQTLLTDTQYF.

This clone was counted a few times. V usage is TRBV10-2 and J usage is TRBJ1-1; no reliable D call. The germline CDR1 and CDR2 sequences are WSHSY and SAAADI. The V end lost 3 bases, the J end lost 2 bases, and 7 bases lay between the germline ends. The CDR3 loop spans 13 amino acids. The CDR3 coding sequence is TGCGCCAGCAGTGAAACGGGAAACACTGAAGCTTTCTTT. Translating it yields CASSETGNTEAFF.

The chain recombines TRBV28 with TRBJ2-4; the match to TRBD2 covers 11 bases. Germline V gene lookup returns CDR1 MDHEN and CDR2 SYDVKM. V lost 6 bases to trimming and J lost 7 bases; unmatched junction nucleotides: 5. CDR3 length: 14 residues. The CDR3 sequence is CASSGGLAGNIQYF. CDR3 nucleotides: TGTGCCAGCAGCGGAGGACTAGCGGGTAACATTCAGTACTTC.

V gene TRBV7-2 combines with J gene TRBJ2-1; 10 nucleotides align to TRBD2. This CDR3 comprises 17 residues. Trimming took 4 bases from V and 9 from J; bases not matched to a gene: 15. Germline assignment: CDR1 SGHTA and CDR2 FQGNSA. The DNA for the CDR3 is TGTGCCAGCAGCTCCAAGGGCCTAGCGGGGGACCCGGGTGAGCAGTTCTTC. Residues: CASSSKGLAGDPGEQFF.

V is TRBV9 and J is TRBJ1-3; D is ambiguous. Per germline, CDR1 SGDLS and CDR2 YYNGEE. This CDR3 is built from 17 residues. V was clipped by 0 bases and J by 0 bases, with 13 bases between them. For the CDR3, the DNA is TGTGCCAGCAGCGTAGCAGCAGGTACAGACTCTGGAAACACCATATATTTT. This gives the protein CASSVAAGTDSGNTIYF.

V and J are TRBV30 and TRBJ1-2; 7 bases are shared with TRBD1. V lost 5 bases, J lost 8 bases, and 11 bases stayed unmatched. Per germline, CDR1 GTSNPN and CDR2 SVGIG (reference sequence). The CDR3 extends over 13 amino acids. CDR3 sequence reads: CAWPGTGVEGYTF. In DNA form, the CDR3 reads TGTGCCTGGCCCGGAACAGGGGTGGAAGGCTACACCTTC.

This clone appeared a single time. V gene TRBV7-2 combines with J gene TRBJ2-4; D is ambiguous. Per the germline V gene, CDR1 is SGHTA and CDR2 is FQGNSA. V was cut by 1 base and J by 4 bases, with 8 bases left in between. This CDR3 comprises 14 residues. Here the CDR3 DNA reads TGTGCCAGCAGCTTAGACCAGGCGAAAAACATTCAGTACTTC. It is translated as CASSLDQAKNIQYF.

The rearrangement links TRBV27 to TRBJ2-1; no clear D gene. Germline V lookup: CDR1 MNHEY, CDR2 SMNVEV (reference sequence). This CDR3 contains 14 residues. Trimming removed 8 bases from V and 0 bases from J, with 11 bases in between. CDR3: CASADSTSYNEQFF. The CDR3 DNA sequence: TGTGCCAGCGCAGACTCAACCTCCTACAATGAGCAGTTCTTC.

The J gene is TRBJ2-3, the V gene TRBV18; 7 bases line up with TRBD1. The CDR3 spans 15 residues. V shed 3 bases, J shed 2 bases, and the junction held 5 bases outside the gene matches. Germline CDR1 reads KGHSH; CDR2 reads LQKENI. The CDR3 nucleotides read TGTGCCAGCTCACCGGCAGGGGGTATCACAGATACGCAGTATTTT. Translating gives CASSPAGGITDTQYF.

This clone has a single count. V and J are TRBV29-1 and TRBJ1-4, with a weak D call TRBD1 (6 bases). The CDR3 has 14 residues. CDR1 and CDR2 from the germline V gene are SQVTM and ANQGSEA. Trimming removed 4 bases at V and 2 bases at J, with 11 bases between. CDR3 amino acids: CSVGRGGTNEKLFF. In DNA, the CDR3 is TGCAGCGTTGGCAGGGGAGGGACTAATGAAAAACTGTTTTTT. Together with reference TRBV29-1 and TRBJ1-4, the CDR3 gives the full variable domain: SAVISQKPSRDICQRGTSLTIQCQVDSQVTMMFWYRQQPGQSLTLIATANQGSEATYESGFVIDKFPISRPNLTFSTLTVSNMSPEDSSIYLCSVGRGGTNEKLFFGSGTQLSVL.

The V call is TRBV24-1, the J call TRBJ1-5; a weak D match, TRBD1 (5 bases). Germline CDR1 and CDR2: KGHDR and SFDVKD. Trimming took off 4 bases at V and 2 bases at J, with 8 bases between the two ends. The CDR3 covers 14 residues. The CDR3 sequence is CATSDREGNQPQHF. CDR3 DNA: TGTGCCACCAGTGACAGGGAAGGCAATCAGCCCCAGCATTTT.

V is TRBV19 and J is TRBJ2-2, with 11 bases that match TRBD2. The trim removed 2 bases at V and 7 bases at J, leaving 9 bases unmatched. The germline gives CDR1 LNHDA, CDR2 SQIVND (reference sequence). This CDR3 region has 17 residues. CDR3 sequence: CASSIRLAGGRNGELFF. The CDR3 DNA sequence: TGTGCCAGTAGTATAAGGCTAGCGGGGGGCCGTAACGGGGAGCTGTTTTTT.

This chain joins TRBV9 and TRBJ2-7; D may be TRBD1 (6 bases). Between the trimmed V and J ends, which lost 0 bases and 3 bases, there was a span of 13 bases. Germline CDR1 reads SGDLS; CDR2 reads YYNGEE. CDR3 length: 15 amino acids. The CDR3 loop is CASSVAGAPIYEQYF. The CDR3 nucleotides are TGTGCCAGCAGCGTAGCAGGGGCCCCCATCTACGAGCAGTACTTC.

V is TRBV4-1 and J is TRBJ2-3; D is ambiguous. CDR3 size: 13 residues. CDR1 and CDR2 (germline): MGHRA, YSYEKL. With 0 bases removed from V and 4 bases from J, the gap between germline ends came to 5 bases. CDR3 sequence reads: CASSQEFADTQYF. The CDR3 DNA reads as TGCGCCAGCAGCCAAGAGTTCGCAGATACGCAGTATTTT.

This clone was seen only a few times. The J gene is TRBJ2-1, the V gene TRBV6-2 or TRBV6-3; 12 positions match TRBD2. This CDR3 comprises 15 residues. The J segment lost 2 bases and the V segment lost 5 bases, leaving 1 base of the junction unmatched. The germline gives CDR1 MNHEY, CDR2 SVGEGT. DNA for the CDR3: TGTGCCAGCAGTGCTAGCGGGAGGGCCTACAATGAGCAGTTCTTC. Translated, it gives CASSASGRAYNEQFF.

The chain is built from TRBV7-2 and TRBJ2-1; tentative D call: TRBD2 (5 bases). With 5 bases removed from V and 3 bases from J, the gap between germline ends came to 14 bases. The CDR3 is made up of 15 amino acids. The germline V gene has CDR1 SGHTA and CDR2 FQGNSA. CDR3 region: CASSRALGSYNEQFF. CDR3 DNA: TGTGCCAGCAGCCGGGCCTTGGGGAGCTACAATGAGCAGTTCTTC.

In nucleotides, the CDR3 is TGTGCCAGCAGCCAACGGAACAGGGATTCACCCCTCCACTTT. Protein: CASSQRNRDSPLHF. V is TRBV3-1 (or the pseudogene TRBV3-2) and J is TRBJ1-6; maybe TRBD1 (6 bases). From germline, CDR1 is LGHDT and CDR2 YNNKEL (reference sequence). This CDR3 contains 14 residues. Trimming removed 2 bases from V and 8 bases from J, with 10 bases in between.